Listed here is a single TCR beta chain. Its antigen has not been determined. Base qualities were left out, and no much larger clone turns up one base away. Whole blood was collected in K2EDTA tubes by collaborating institutions according to the institutions' own protocols. Collaborator samples were shipped for TCRbeta analysis as frozen whole blood, isolated PBMCs, or DNA extracted from either sample type. The data derive from a study of blood T cell repertoires in COVID-19 (dated by TCRdb to the early 2020s). About the study as a whole: Samples covering the acute and convalescent phases of COVID-19 were provided by collaborators in the United States, Italy and Spain. The repertoires were released in a freely available public database intended as a resource for research on the immune response to SARS-CoV-2. The material from the prospective study consisted of cDNA or gDNA derived from T cells, B-cell-depleted T cells, or PBMCs. Subjects who had been exposed to COVID-19, were actively infected with it, or had recovered from it provided the deeply sampled blood TCRbeta repertoires that made up the dataset. Nearly every sample came with metadata listing a de-identified subject ID, COVID-19 status, age in years and sex. Where available, HLA class I and class II types were taken from metadata supplied by the sample provider and were not determined by assay-based typing. Samples came from the ongoing ImmuneRACE study (first 160 participants) plus 1,254 subjects from 6 global collaborators. Beyond this particular receptor, the publication reports: Clinical and demographic metadata were provided uncurated, with the amount varying by source and participant.

The immunoSEQ Assay, a bias-controlled multiplex PCR, was used to amplify TCRbeta CDR3 regions from genomic DNA. The authors' analysis ran thus. Within the assay, amplification of reference gene primers was used to estimate how many nucleated cells each sample contained. To quantify the absolute abundance of each unique TCRbeta CDR3 rearrangement, sequence reads were collapsed and filtered. For each sample, productive Simpson clonality was calculated as the square root of Simpson's diversity index across productive rearrangements. As stored in TCRdb, this immuneACCESS dataset retains in-frame rearrangements with V and J assigned. A fraction of the clones does not appear; measured against another copy, unresolved V genes explain less than half of the discrepancy, and the remainder lacks a known reason. That table furnishes V, J and clone size, whereas the DNA furnished D and trimming. The sample includes 55,000 to 65,000 clones, with over 75% observed a single time. Less than 9.5% of the sample comes from the top ten.

CDR1 SGHNT and CDR2 YYREEE are derived from the germline V gene (reference sequence). V lost 1 base and J lost 2 bases, and the count of bases not matched to a germline gene is 1. The CDR3 runs 14 residues from the cysteine to the phenylalanine. Only the CDR3 DNA is retained, 42 bases long and in frame from the first base. The sequenced sample consisted of peripheral blood. The chain couples TRBV5-4 to TRBJ2-5; the junction holds 8 bases that match TRBD2. The sequence derives from an elderly woman with active COVID-19. In nucleotides, the sequence is TGTGCCAGCAGCTTGACTAGCGGACAAGAGACCCAGTACTTC. The encoded protein is CASSLTSGQETQYF.